Presented here are 30 T cell receptor beta chains from one specimen sequenced in a study of T-cell reconstitution after alpha-beta-depleted transplantation in children. Unique molecular identifiers were used to barcode this TCRbeta library. MiXCR, applied by TCRdb to the PCR reads, yields one record per CDR3 protein. Among about 980,000 distinct CDR3 sequences listed, roughly 31% were seen once. The specimen comprised PBMCs, mostly from graft donor cells, sampled 360 days after TCRalphabeta/CD19-depleted stem cell transplant. The receptors stem from a boy younger than two who had a stem cell transplant for SCID, so the T cells may come from the graft donor.

The V gene is TRBV20-1, the J gene TRBJ1-2, with 7 bases aligning to TRBD1. From germline, CDR1 is DFQATT and CDR2 SNEGSKA (reference sequence). With 4 bases clipped from V and 3 bases from J, the junction kept 2 bases outside the gene matches. The CDR3 has 12 amino acids. CDR3 DNA: TGCAGTGCTATAGACAGGGACTATGGCTACACCTTC. Protein sequence: CSAIDRDYGYTF.

The chain links TRBV12-3 or TRBV12-4 to TRBJ2-5; no clear D. The CDR3 contains 12 residues. The ends were cut back, 7 bases at V and 5 bases at J, with 11 bases in the middle. The CDR3 sequence: CASTLTSETQYF. The DNA for the CDR3 is TGTGCCAGCACCTTAACCTCGGAGACCCAGTACTTC.

This clonotype was seen a few times. The J gene is TRBJ2-2, the V gene TRBV28, with D unresolved. With 6 bases removed from V and 4 bases from J, the gap between germline ends came to 12 bases. Looked up from germline, CDR1 is MDHEN and CDR2 is SYDVKM. This CDR3 has 14 residues. The CDR3 DNA sequence: TGTGCCAGCAGCCTAAAAGGGATCACCGGGGAGCTGTTTTTT. Translating it yields CASSLKGITGELFF.

This clonotype was counted only a few times. This sequence joins TRBV20-1 and TRBJ2-1; unclear D gene. V shed 3 bases and J shed 4 bases, with 16 bases lying between them. The CDR3 covers 15 residues. Per the germline V gene, CDR1 is DFQATT and CDR2 is SNEGSKA (reference sequence). The CDR3 region is CSARPAPGLYNEQFF. The CDR3 region has the DNA TGCAGTGCTAGGCCCGCCCCCGGCCTATACAATGAGCAGTTCTTC.

This clonotype came up a few times. J is TRBJ2-2 and V is TRBV15, with TRBD2 matching over 7 bases. This CDR3 comprises 14 residues. V gave up 0 bases and J gave up 6 bases; unmatched junction bases: 1. Germline V lookup: CDR1 LNHNV, CDR2 YYDKDF (reference sequence). The CDR3 sequence is CATSRDRGAGELFF. The CDR3 DNA sequence: TGTGCCACCAGCAGAGATCGGGGGGCCGGGGAGCTGTTTTTT.

This clonotype showed up just a few times. It is unclear where the CDR3 begins or ends on the DNA, so no DNA is shown, and the CDR3 is as TCRdb lists it. This chain connects TRBV12-3 or TRBV12-4 to TRBJ1-1; the D segment call TRBD1 is taken from the table without a DNA check. The CDR3 extends over 13 residues, inclusive of both ends. The CDR3 reads CASSTSDRYEAFF.

This clonotype has just a few counts. The gene calls are TRBV6-5 and TRBJ2-3; 12 bases line up with TRBD2. The V gene's germline CDR1 is MNHEY and CDR2 SVGAGI. The CDR3 spans 17 residues. With V trimmed by 2 bases and J by 5 bases, 8 bases remained unmatched. DNA of the CDR3: TGTGCCAGCAGTTACCCCGCTAGCGGGGGGGCTGGAGATACGCAGTATTTT. Translated, it gives CASSYPASGGAGDTQYF.

The sample holds one count of this clonotype. The rearrangement joins TRBV19 to TRBJ1-1; 8 nucleotides line up with TRBD1. V lost 5 bases, J lost 5 bases, and 10 bases stayed unmatched. Germline values: CDR1 LNHDA, CDR2 SQIVND (reference sequence). The CDR3 spans 15 residues. This CDR3 is CASSHQGAVRTEAFF. CDR3 bases: TGTGCCAGTAGTCACCAGGGGGCGGTTCGGACTGAAGCTTTCTTT.

This clonotype was seen a few times. The genes are TRBV20-1 and TRBJ2-5; D perhaps matches TRBD2 (5 bases). Trimming took 0 bases from V and 5 from J, leaving 13 bases between them. Germline CDR1 is DFQATT and CDR2 is SNEGSKA (reference sequence). The CDR3 has 14 residues. In nucleotides, the CDR3 is TGCAGTGCTAGAGATCCCCGGACGGGGGAGACCCAGTACTTC. It yields the protein CSARDPRTGETQYF.

The chain uses TRBV7-9 and TRBJ2-1; possible D gene TRBD2, 5 bases. V was trimmed by 4 bases and J by 12 bases, leaving 13 bases between them. The length of the CDR3 is 12 residues. Germline values: CDR1 SEHNR, CDR2 FQNEAQ (reference sequence). The CDR3 loop is CASSSIRRSQFF. The DNA for the CDR3 is TGTGCCAGCAGCTCCATTAGGAGGTCGCAGTTCTTC. Complete variable domain (other parts from reference TRBV7-9 and TRBJ2-1): DTGVSQNPRHKITKRGQNVTFRCDPISEHNRLYWYRQTLGQGPEFLTYFQNEAQLEKSRLLSDRFSAERPKGSFSTLEIQRTEQGDSAMYLCASSSIRRSQFFGPGTRLTVL.

The J gene is TRBJ1-1, the V gene TRBV27, with D possibly being TRBD1 (5 bases). The CDR3 spans 14 residues. Germline lookup yields CDR1 MNHEY and CDR2 SMNVEV (reference sequence). Trimming left V 0 bases short and J 7 bases short, with 12 bases between. CDR3 region: CASSLSWGENEAFF. The CDR3 DNA reads TGTGCCAGCAGTTTATCGTGGGGGGAGAATGAAGCTTTCTTT.

The chain recombines TRBV12-5 with TRBJ2-1; TRBD1 aligns across 8 bases. Trimming at V came to 5 bases and at J to 4 bases, leaving 16 bases not matched to a gene. This CDR3 spans 18 amino acids. Germline V gene lookup returns CDR1 LGHNT and CDR2 FRNRAP. The CDR3 is CASGPRRQGNLSYNEQFF. The CDR3 DNA reads as TGTGCTAGTGGTCCCCGCCGACAGGGGAATTTAAGTTACAATGAGCAGTTCTTC.

For the CDR3, the DNA is TGTGCCAGCAGCTTAGGGGCCATAGGACTCAATGAGCAGTTCTTC. It translates to CASSLGAIGLNEQFF. The chain carries TRBV11-1 and TRBJ2-1; TRBD2 might be the D (5 bases). Germline V gene sequence: CDR1 SGHAT, CDR2 FQDESV (reference sequence). V was pared by 1 base and J by 6 bases, with 13 bases between. There are 15 residues in the CDR3.

This clonotype was recorded many times. This chain connects TRBV12-3 or TRBV12-4 to TRBJ2-7, with a tentative D call TRBD1 (7 bases). With 2 bases removed from V and 7 bases from J, the gap between germline ends came to 12 bases. The CDR3 is 13 residues long. CDR3 region: CASSLKAGGEQYF. The CDR3 nucleotides read TGTGCCAGCAGTTTAAAGGCAGGGGGGGAGCAGTACTTC.

The gene calls are TRBV29-1 and TRBJ1-1, with D maybe TRBD1 (5 bases). The CDR3 runs 12 residues. V was pared by 8 bases and J by 11 bases, with 21 bases between. CDR1 SQVTM and CDR2 ANQGSEA come from the germline V gene. CDR3 bases: TGCAGCACCGATACTCGGGCAGGGATGGCTTTCTTT. It yields the protein CSTDTRAGMAFF.

As DNA, the CDR3 is TGCGCCAGCAGCCTCGAGTGGGACCCTTACACCGGGGAGCTGTTTTTT. Its translation: CASSLEWDPYTGELFF. The genes are TRBV4-1 and TRBJ2-2; the D gene could be TRBD1 or TRBD2 (5 bases each). The ends were cut back, 4 bases at V and 3 bases at J, with 15 bases in the middle. Germline CDR1 MGHRA, CDR2 YSYEKL. This CDR3 spans 16 amino acids.

The rearrangement links TRBV5-1 to TRBJ1-2, with a possible D match to TRBD1 (6 bases). CDR1 SGHRS and CDR2 YFSETQ come from the germline V gene. The CDR3 loop spans 15 amino acids. Trimming took 4 bases from V and 2 from J, leaving 15 bases between them. The CDR3 sequence is CASSPGDTWNYGYTF. The CDR3 coding sequence is TGCGCCAGCAGCCCGGGGGACACCTGGAACTATGGCTACACCTTC.

This clonotype was counted between two and nine times. V usage is TRBV6-2 or TRBV6-3 and J usage is TRBJ1-4; D remains ambiguous. From germline, CDR1 is MNHEY and CDR2 SVGEGT. V was pared by 2 bases and J by 8 bases, with 21 bases between. The CDR3 sequence is 17 residues long. The CDR3: CASSYPKVGFPGEKLFF. As DNA, the CDR3 is TGTGCCAGCAGTTACCCGAAGGTCGGATTCCCGGGAGAAAAACTGTTTTTT.

For this clonotype: At one of its ends the junction is not consistent with the germline gene, which may arise from a read error. J is TRBJ2-3 and V is TRBV5-5, with D maybe TRBD1 (5 bases). This CDR3 comprises 16 residues. CDR1 SGHKS and CDR2 YYEKEE come from the germline V gene (reference sequence). CDR3 in amino acids: CASSLPLTASTDTQYF. In nucleotides, the CDR3 is TGTGCTAGCAGCCTACCCCTGACAGCTAGCACAGATACGCAGTATTTT.

The V gene is TRBV5-1, the J gene TRBJ2-5; the D is unclear. Between the trimmed V and J ends, which lost 0 bases and 3 bases, there was a span of 9 bases. CDR3 length: 14 residues. Germline-derived CDR1 and CDR2 are SGHRS and YFSETQ. For the CDR3, the DNA is TGCGCCAGCAGCTTGGGGAGCCAGAAAGAGACCCAGTACTTC. Its translation is CASSLGSQKETQYF. Filled out from reference TRBV5-1 and TRBJ2-5, the complete variable domain reads KAGVTQTPRYLIKTRGQQVTLSCSPISGHRSVSWYQQTPGQGLQFLFEYFSETQRNKGNFPGRFSGRQFSNSRSEMNVSTLELGDSALYLCASSLGSQKETQYFGPGTRLLVL.

This chain uses TRBV29-1 with TRBJ2-1; no clear D. Trimming shortened V by 5 bases and J by 3 bases, and 8 bases separated the two germline ends. This CDR3 comprises 12 residues. Germline-derived CDR1 and CDR2 are SQVTM and ANQGSEA. CDR3 sequence reads: CSVQYGYNEQFF. The CDR3 DNA is TGCAGCGTTCAGTACGGCTACAATGAGCAGTTCTTC.

The chain is built from TRBV20-1 and TRBJ2-7; 12 bases are shared with TRBD1. In germline, CDR1 is DFQATT, CDR2 SNEGSKA (reference sequence). The CDR3 sequence is 13 residues long. The V segment lost 6 bases and the J segment 6 bases; nucleotides outside the gene matches: 6. CDR3 DNA sequence: TGCAGTGCGACGTGGGACAGGGGGCGCGAGCAGTACTTC. It translates to CSATWDRGREQYF.

The chain is built from TRBV6-1 and TRBJ2-5; D call uncertain. CDR1 is MNHNS, CDR2 SASEGT, per germline. CDR3 length: 12 amino acids. Trimming removed 2 bases from V and 13 bases from J, with 14 bases in between. The CDR3: CASSELISPLYF. CDR3 coding DNA: TGTGCCAGCAGTGAACTTATCAGCCCCCTGTACTTC.

This clonotype was found a few times. V gene TRBV9 combines with J gene TRBJ2-1, with D possibly matching TRBD1 (6 bases). CDR1 is SGDLS, CDR2 YYNGEE, per germline. V was trimmed by 7 bases and J by 4 bases, leaving 12 bases between them. The CDR3 totals 13 residues. CDR3 DNA sequence: TGTGCCAGCGCAAGAGACAGGTACAATGAGCAGTTCTTC. This translates into CASARDRYNEQFF.

This clonotype came up many times. The genes are TRBV5-1 and TRBJ2-1; no firm D call. There are 15 residues in the CDR3. Germline values: CDR1 SGHRS, CDR2 YFSETQ. Trimming pared 4 bases from V and 5 bases from J, leaving 16 bases between. The CDR3 region has the DNA TGCGCCAGCAGCCCCCCAGCCGCCCTAAACAATGAGCAGTTCTTC. This sequence encodes CASSPPAALNNEQFF.

The V gene is TRBV2, the J gene TRBJ2-7, with no clear D. This CDR3 has 13 amino acids. The germline CDR1 and CDR2 sequences are SNHLY and FYNNEI. V was cut by 4 bases and J by 7 bases, with 14 bases left in between. The CDR3 spells CASSAGPRSEQYF. The CDR3 DNA follows: TGTGCCAGCAGTGCTGGGCCCCGATCGGAGCAGTACTTC. Variable domain in full (rest from reference TRBV2 and TRBJ2-7): EPEVTQTPSHQVTQMGQEVILRCVPISNHLYFYWYRQILGQKVEFLVSFYNNEISEKSEIFDDQFSVERPDGSNFTLKIRSTKLEDSAMYFCASSAGPRSEQYFGPGTRLTVT.

A few counts support this clonotype. The V call is TRBV6-5, the J call TRBJ1-1; D is perhaps TRBD1 (6 bases). Per germline, CDR1 MNHEY and CDR2 SVGAGI. Deletions cut 3 bases from V and 5 bases from J, with 10 bases between. CDR3 length equals 13 residues. In nucleotides, the CDR3 is TGTGCCAGCAGTTATCTACAGGGAACTGAAGCTTTCTTT. Amino acid sequence: CASSYLQGTEAFF.

V usage is TRBV20-1 and J usage is TRBJ2-3, with D possibly called TRBD1 or TRBD2 (5 bases each). CDR3 size: 15 residues. Germline assignment: CDR1 DFQATT and CDR2 SNEGSKA (reference sequence). The V end lost 6 bases, the J end lost 0 bases, and 16 bases lay between the germline ends. DNA for the CDR3: TGCAGTGCCAAGCGAGGGGCCCTTAGCACAGATACGCAGTATTTT. Protein sequence: CSAKRGALSTDTQYF.

This sequence joins TRBV5-6 and TRBJ1-1, with 8 nucleotides matching TRBD1. V dropped 4 bases and J dropped 9; count of bases not matched to a gene: 11. Germline CDR1 is SGHDT and CDR2 is YYEEEE. This CDR3 has 14 residues. In nucleotides, the CDR3 is TGTGCCAGCAGCCCAGGACAGGGCCCCCTGAAAGCTTTCTTT. Translation gives CASSPGQGPLKAFF.

The rearrangement joins TRBV12-3 or TRBV12-4 to TRBJ2-1; the match to TRBD2 covers 10 bases. After removal of 7 bases from V and 4 bases from J, the junction contained 7 bases not matched to a gene. CDR3 length: 15 amino acids. In DNA, the CDR3 is TGTGCCAGCACCCCGTTTAGCGGGGGGTACAATGAGCAGTTCTTC. Amino acids: CASTPFSGGYNEQFF.